This TCR beta chain derives from a study of shared clonotypes between healthy human individuals. Findings of the study overall: Sampling included only blood; tissue repertoires likely differ.

With respect to this clone: The antigen remains undetermined.

This table comes from immunoSEQ multiplex PCR, and its TCRdb copy is limited to in-frame clones, with some not included. This sample has approximately 500,000 clones, with 90% to 96% found just once. V gave up 6 bases and J gave up 5 bases; unmatched junction bases: 7. The CDR3 spans 13 residues. The germline V gene encodes CDR1 GTSNPN and CDR2 SVGIG (reference sequence). The specimen was naive CD4+ T cells sorted from blood. Noted subset: CD45RA+ positively selected. This TCR came from a woman aged 25 to 39 in good health. The chain joins TRBV30 to TRBJ2-5, with 9 bases aligning to TRBD1. In nucleotides, the CDR3 is TGTGCCTGTTCCCGGACAGGGGAGGAGACCCAGTACTTC. Translating gives CACSRTGEETQYF.